The 22 T cell receptor beta chains below were found in one sample sequenced in a study of shared T cell receptors in the human thymus. Using immunoSEQ multiplex PCR, the repertoire was profiled, and TCRdb retains in-frame clones only, with some absent. In the table there are approximately 760,000 clones, approximately 85% of which are singletons. This same sample was also part of a study on human thymus T cells.

What was sequenced was thymocytes. The source is a girl under three years old with a congenital heart defect.

This chain links TRBV29-1 with TRBJ2-3; 10 nucleotides agree with TRBD1. The CDR3 is made up of 16 amino acids. V shed 3 bases, J shed 6 bases, and the junction held 12 bases outside the gene matches. Germline V CDR1 and CDR2: SQVTM, ANQGSEA. The CDR3 DNA sequence: TGCAGCGTTGAGGTAGTGGACAGGGGGAGATTGGATACGCAGTATTTT. Residues: CSVEVVDRGRLDTQYF.

This clone has just one count. This rearrangement joins TRBV28 to TRBJ1-5; TRBD1 aligns across 7 bases. The CDR3 loop spans 16 amino acids. Germline V CDR1 and CDR2: MDHEN, SYDVKM. V dropped 3 bases and J dropped 6; count of bases not matched to a gene: 11. CDR3 sequence: CASSFNGGQAGQPQHF. The CDR3 nucleotides read TGTGCCAGCAGTTTTAACGGTGGACAGGCTGGTCAGCCCCAGCATTTT. The whole variable domain, filled in from reference TRBV28 and TRBJ1-5, reads DVKVTQSSRYLVKRTGEKVFLECVQDMDHENMFWYRQDPGLGLRLIYFSYDVKMKEKGDIPEGYSVSREKKERFSLILESASTNQTSMYLCASSFNGGQAGQPQHFGDGTRLSIL.

This chain uses TRBV6-6 with TRBJ2-4, with a tentative D call TRBD1 (6 bases). Trimming took off 5 bases at V and 9 bases at J, with 17 bases between the two ends. The CDR3 spans 14 residues. Per germline, CDR1 MNHNY and CDR2 SVGAGI (reference sequence). CDR3 sequence: CASSRGGTGGIQYF. The CDR3 DNA reads as TGTGCCAGCAGTAGAGGGGGAACAGGAGGCATTCAGTACTTC.

This clone came up a few times. This chain joins TRBV2 and TRBJ1-6; no definite D call. Per the germline V gene, CDR1 is SNHLY and CDR2 is FYNNEI. The CDR3 is made up of 17 amino acids. Trimming shortened V by 6 bases and J by 11 bases, and 26 bases separated the two germline ends. The DNA for the CDR3 is TGTGCCAGCAGGTGGGTACCAGTACGAGGGCAGGAAGCACCCCTCCACTTT. Translation gives CASRWVPVRGQEAPLHF.

The chain uses TRBV11-2 and TRBJ2-6; TRBD1 is a possible D gene (6 bases). The V end lost 5 bases, the J end lost 2 bases, and 13 bases lay between the germline ends. The germline gives CDR1 SGHAT, CDR2 FQNNGV. The CDR3 is 16 amino acids. CDR3 protein: CASSSHRVPGANVLTF. In nucleotides, the CDR3 is TGTGCCAGCAGCAGCCACAGGGTACCTGGGGCCAACGTCCTGACTTTC.

This sequence joins TRBV14 and TRBJ2-4; D possibly corresponds to TRBD2 (8 bases). The CDR3 has 20 residues. Looked up from germline, CDR1 is SGHDN and CDR2 is FVKESK. V was shortened by 2 bases and J by 0 bases, with 23 bases between the two germline ends. The CDR3 reads CASSQSGGRDSDVAKNIQYF. CDR3 bases: TGTGCCAGCAGCCAAAGCGGGGGCCGGGACAGCGACGTAGCCAAAAACATTCAGTACTTC.

In regard to this clone: Germline is not matched at one junction end, which may reflect a read error. The gene calls are TRBV6-4 and TRBJ2-7, with a tentative D call TRBD2 (6 bases). This CDR3 spans 16 amino acids. The V gene's germline CDR1 is MRHNA and CDR2 SNTAGT. CDR3 residues: CASSPTGTFRTYEQCF. The CDR3 region has the DNA TGTGCCAGCAGCCCTACCGGGACTTTTCGTACCTACGAGCAGTGCTTC.

Only one count was recorded for this clone. The chain combines TRBV29-1 with TRBJ2-5; TRBD1 matches 10 bases. Per germline, CDR1 SQVTM and CDR2 ANQGSEA. The CDR3 covers 15 residues. After removal of 1 base from V and 5 bases from J, the junction contained 7 bases not matched to a gene. CDR3 DNA: TGCAGCGTTGAAGGGGGACAGGGGCGGAGGGAGACCCAGTACTTC. Its protein product is CSVEGGQGRRETQYF. Full variable domain (rest looked up from reference TRBV29-1 and TRBJ2-5): SAVISQKPSRDICQRGTSLTIQCQVDSQVTMMFWYRQQPGQSLTLIATANQGSEATYESGFVIDKFPISRPNLTFSTLTVSNMSPEDSSIYLCSVEGGQGRRETQYFGPGTRLLVL.

The rearrangement uses TRBV5-1 and TRBJ2-5, with TRBD2 matching over 11 bases. V lost 3 bases to trimming and J lost 4 bases; unmatched junction nucleotides: 5. The CDR3 spans 15 residues. Germline CDR1 is SGHRS and CDR2 is YFSETQ. The CDR3 sequence is CASSSVAGGPETQYF. CDR3 nucleotide sequence: TGCGCCAGCAGCTCTGTAGCGGGGGGGCCAGAGACCCAGTACTTC.

This rearrangement joins TRBV7-9 to TRBJ2-2; D is unclear. Germline CDR1 SEHNR, CDR2 FQNEAQ (reference sequence). Trimming took 1 base from V and 5 from J, leaving 5 bases between them. This CDR3 has 13 residues. This CDR3 is CASSLGRTGELFF. CDR3 coding DNA: TGTGCCAGCAGCTTAGGCAGAACCGGGGAGCTGTTTTTT.

The chain is built from TRBV6-1 and TRBJ2-2, with 8 bases fitting TRBD1. This CDR3 comprises 14 residues. CDR1 and CDR2 from the germline V gene are MNHNS and SASEGT. Trimming removed 1 base from V and 5 bases from J; junction bases left unmatched: 0. CDR3 loop: CASSEGQGTGELFF. The DNA of the CDR3 is TGTGCCAGCAGTGAAGGACAGGGGACCGGGGAGCTGTTTTTT.

The chain has TRBV5-5 and TRBJ2-2, with a tentative D call TRBD2 (7 bases). The germline V gene encodes CDR1 SGHKS and CDR2 YYEKEE (reference sequence). Deletions cut 0 bases from V and 2 bases from J, with 11 bases between. CDR3 length: 16 residues. The CDR3 DNA reads TGTGCCAGCAGCTTGGAGGGGGGGCCTAACACCGGGGAGCTGTTTTTT. Protein sequence: CASSLEGGPNTGELFF.

This clone has a single count. The chain uses TRBV5-1 and TRBJ2-7, with 7 nucleotides matching TRBD1. The trim removed 0 bases at V and 3 bases at J, leaving 6 bases unmatched. This CDR3 has 15 amino acids. Germline values: CDR1 SGHRS, CDR2 YFSETQ. CDR3 residues: CASSLGGGNVYEQYF. In nucleotides, the CDR3 is TGCGCCAGCAGCTTGGGAGGGGGCAATGTCTACGAGCAGTACTTC.

The V call is TRBV6-1, the J call TRBJ1-2, with 7 bases matching TRBD1. The CDR3 contains 15 residues. V trimming: 4 bases; J trimming: 0 bases; junction bases outside the gene matches: 5. Germline CDR1 and CDR2: MNHNS and SASEGT. CDR3 nucleotides: TGTGCCAGCAGTGGGAGACAGGGCGCTAACTATGGCTACACCTTC. Translating gives CASSGRQGANYGYTF.

The chain has TRBV7-2 and TRBJ1-2, with 8 bases matching TRBD1. V shed 1 base and J 3 bases; nucleotides not matched to a gene: 10. CDR3 length: 17 residues. Germline CDR1 reads SGHTA; CDR2 reads FQGNSA. The CDR3 region is CASSLGADRGTYYGYTF. The CDR3 nucleotides are TGTGCCAGCAGCTTAGGAGCCGACAGGGGTACTTACTATGGCTACACCTTC.

The CDR3 reads CASSRGSAEEPQETQYF. CDR3 nucleotide sequence: TGTGCCAGCAGCCGGGGGTCAGCAGAAGAACCCCAAGAGACCCAGTACTTC. The chain carries TRBV7-9 and TRBJ2-5, with a weak D call TRBD2 (6 bases). CDR1 is SEHNR and CDR2 is FQNEAQ in the germline V gene (reference sequence). The CDR3 extends over 17 amino acids. V was clipped by 5 bases and J by 1 base, with 20 bases between them.

V gene TRBV11-2 combines with J gene TRBJ1-5; D is ambiguous. Germline loops: CDR1 SGHAT, CDR2 FQNNGV. V lost 0 bases, J lost 6 bases, and 6 bases lay in between. This CDR3 is 13 amino acids long. CDR3 sequence: CASSLDEGQPQHF. The CDR3 coding sequence is TGTGCCAGCAGCTTAGATGAGGGTCAGCCCCAGCATTTT.

The chain joins TRBV6-4 to TRBJ1-1; D call uncertain. The CDR3 sequence is 13 residues long. Germline CDR1 is MRHNA and CDR2 is SNTAGT. V gave up 6 bases and J gave up 4 bases, with 12 bases separating them. The CDR3 is CASRPSLGTEAFF. CDR3 coding DNA: TGTGCCAGCAGGCCTAGCCTAGGCACTGAAGCTTTCTTT.

The CDR3, as DNA: TGTGCCAGTAGGGGCAGAGAGTTCACTTACTCCTATAATTCACCCCTCCACTTT. Protein sequence: CASRGREFTYSYNSPLHF. The chain employs TRBV19 and TRBJ1-6; D is ambiguous. The CDR3 sequence is 18 residues long. V lost 6 bases and J 0 bases, leaving 18 bases between the germline ends. Germline V gene lookup returns CDR1 LNHDA and CDR2 SQIVND (reference sequence).

This clone was seen once. The chain carries TRBV7-9 and TRBJ1-2, with 7 bases that match TRBD1. This CDR3 has 15 amino acids. CDR1 SEHNR and CDR2 FQNEAQ come from the germline V gene (reference sequence). Losses at the gene ends were 4 bases for V and 0 bases for J; bases not matched to a gene: 5. The DNA of the CDR3 is TGTGCCAGCAGCTCCGCAGGGGGACCTAACTATGGCTACACCTTC. Translating gives CASSSAGGPNYGYTF.

This chain joins TRBV27 and TRBJ2-7; D remains ambiguous. With 4 bases removed from V and 8 bases from J, the gap between germline ends came to 6 bases. Per the germline V gene, CDR1 is MNHEY and CDR2 is SMNVEV (reference sequence). The CDR3 sequence is 10 residues long. DNA of the CDR3: TGTGCCAGCAGTTCGCGAAAGCAGTACTTC. Translating gives CASSSRKQYF.

The V and J genes are TRBV2 and TRBJ2-7; D is perhaps TRBD1 (5 bases). From germline, CDR1 is SNHLY and CDR2 FYNNEI. The CDR3 runs 16 residues. V lost 4 bases and J lost 3, with 19 bases in between. The CDR3 reads CASSAGPNLGNYEQYF. The CDR3 DNA is TGTGCCAGCAGTGCAGGGCCCAACCTCGGAAACTACGAGCAGTACTTC.